This TCR beta chain was sequenced during a study of T cells in Graves' hyperthyroidism and ophthalmopathy. Across the whole study: At the time of initial diagnosis and before any treatment, peripheral blood was collected.

The CDR3 has 15 residues. In germline, CDR1 is SNHLY, CDR2 FYNNEI. The junction had 5 bases not matched to a gene; V was cut back by 5 bases and J by 4 bases. This clonotype showed up many times. Regions amplified from RNA transcripts were the TCR beta CDR3 regions. Using the HTBI primer set, a first-round RT-PCR was run on the TCR CDR3. TCRdb recomputed calls from the multiplex PCR reads with MiXCR, one row per CDR3 protein. This table has approximately 40,000 distinct CDR3 sequences, under 60% appearing once. The sequenced sample was blood. The origin of this receptor is a man aged 35-49 years with Graves' ophthalmopathy. This chain uses TRBV2 with TRBJ2-2; 9 bases fit TRBD2. In DNA, the CDR3 is TGTGCCAGCAGTCTGGGACTAGCAGGCACCGGGGAGCTGTTTTTT. Translation gives CASSLGLAGTGELFF.